These 25 T cell receptor beta chains came from one sample sequenced in a study of cytotoxic CD8 clonotypes in ibrutinib-treated CLL. Sequencing used immunoSEQ multiplex PCR; TCRdb keeps in-frame clones, though not all of them. The table includes 150,000 or so clones, approximately 80% detected once. Material: PBMCs, obtained after 36 months of ibrutinib treatment. These receptors came from a human donor with chronic lymphocytic leukemia.

The chain is built from TRBV19 and TRBJ2-5; maybe TRBD1 (6 bases). CDR1 and CDR2 from the germline V gene are LNHDA and SQIVND (reference sequence). Trimming shortened V by 3 bases and J by 1 base, and 15 bases separated the two germline ends. There are 16 residues in the CDR3. The CDR3 reads CASSMTTGHPQETQYF. The CDR3 nucleotides read TGTGCCAGTAGTATGACAACGGGACACCCCCAAGAGACCCAGTACTTC.

This chain uses TRBV2 with TRBJ1-5, with TRBD1 matching 11 bases. CDR3 length: 14 amino acids. V gave up 4 bases and J gave up 6 bases; unmatched junction bases: 2. Germline V lookup: CDR1 SNHLY, CDR2 FYNNEI. CDR3 sequence: CASSGTGGTQPQHF. CDR3 sequence (DNA): TGTGCCAGCAGTGGGACAGGGGGCACTCAGCCCCAGCATTTT.

The J gene is TRBJ2-7, the V gene TRBV5-1; no reliable D call. V lost 5 bases and J lost 3, with 9 bases in between. Germline V lookup: CDR1 SGHRS, CDR2 YFSETQ. The CDR3 spans 12 residues. CDR3 in DNA: TGCGCCAGCAGGGACCGAGGCTACGAGCAGTACTTC. Its translation: CASRDRGYEQYF.

The chain has TRBV10-3 and TRBJ1-5, with unresolved D. The CDR3 is made up of 14 amino acids. Between the trimmed V and J ends, which lost 6 bases and 2 bases, there was a span of 11 bases. Germline values: CDR1 ENHRY, CDR2 SYGVKD. The CDR3 region has the DNA TGTGCCATCAGCTCTGCTTGGGGCAATCAGCCCCAGCATTTT. Residues: CAISSAWGNQPQHF.

The chain joins TRBV27 to TRBJ2-3; no clear D. This CDR3 region has 13 residues. V shed 6 bases and J shed 2 bases, with 9 bases lying between them. CDR1 and CDR2 (germline): MNHEY, SMNVEV (reference sequence). In nucleotides, the CDR3 is TGTGCCAGCAGCCTCTGGGCCACAGATACGCAGTATTTT. Encoded protein: CASSLWATDTQYF.

The chain is built from TRBV5-1 and TRBJ2-1; TRBD2 agrees at 8 bases. The germline V gene encodes CDR1 SGHRS and CDR2 YFSETQ. There are 16 residues in the CDR3. V shed 4 bases, J shed 7 bases, and the junction held 13 bases outside the gene matches. The CDR3 sequence: CASSTTSGPGWNEQFF. The CDR3 DNA reads TGCGCCAGCAGCACCACTAGCGGTCCAGGGTGGAATGAGCAGTTCTTC.

The count of this clone is one. This chain uses TRBV6-5 with TRBJ2-5; D is undetermined. Germline V gene sequence: CDR1 MNHEY, CDR2 SVGAGI. The CDR3 consists of 14 residues. The V gene lost 0 bases and the J gene lost 3 bases, with 8 bases spanning the gap. CDR3 coding DNA: TGTGCCAGCAGTTACTCGTATCAGAAAGAGACCCAGTACTTC. This encodes CASSYSYQKETQYF.

This sequence joins TRBV19 and TRBJ1-2, with 7 bases that match TRBD1. The CDR3 sequence is 15 residues long. The V segment lost 7 bases and the J segment 1 base; nucleotides outside the gene matches: 9. Germline values: CDR1 LNHDA, CDR2 SQIVND (reference sequence). CDR3 in amino acids: CASTLQGPINYGYTF. The CDR3 bases are TGTGCCAGTACTCTACAGGGGCCCATTAACTATGGCTACACCTTC.

This rearrangement joins TRBV7-6 to TRBJ2-6, with a tentative D call TRBD1 (6 bases). CDR1 is SGHVS and CDR2 is FNYEAQ in the germline V gene. This CDR3 is built from 19 residues. V was clipped by 0 bases and J by 2 bases, with 17 bases between them. CDR3 in DNA: TGTGCCAGCAGCTTAGCCGGGTGGGGGCGAAGCCCTGGGGCCAACGTCCTGACTTTC. Protein sequence: CASSLAGWGRSPGANVLTF.

This clone was seen only once. The rearrangement links TRBV5-4 to TRBJ2-1; 7 nucleotides line up with TRBD2. The CDR3 runs 15 residues. From germline, CDR1 is SGHNT and CDR2 YYREEE (reference sequence). V lost 3 bases, J lost 2 bases, and 5 bases stayed unmatched. The CDR3 loop is CASSSREAPYNEQFF. The CDR3 region has the DNA TGTGCCAGCAGCTCACGGGAGGCCCCCTACAATGAGCAGTTCTTC. The whole variable domain, remainder taken from reference TRBV5-4 and TRBJ2-1, is ETGVTQSPTHLIKTRGQQVTLRCSSQSGHNTVSWYQQALGQGPQFIFQYYREEENGRGNFPPRFSGLQFPNYSSELNVNALELDDSALYLCASSSREAPYNEQFFGPGTRLTVL.

V is TRBV6-1 and J is TRBJ2-5, with TRBD2 matching 13 bases. Unmatched junction bases numbered 0, after V lost 4 bases and J lost 4 bases. Looked up from germline, CDR1 is MNHNS and CDR2 is SASEGT. The CDR3 loop spans 14 amino acids. CDR3 in DNA: TGTGCCAGCAGTGGGACTAGCGGGAGAGAGACCCAGTACTTC. Its translation is CASSGTSGRETQYF.

The V call is TRBV7-8, the J call TRBJ1-5; no clear D. V was clipped by 2 bases and J by 5 bases, with 10 bases between them. CDR3 size: 14 residues. CDR1 is SGHVS, CDR2 FQNEAQ, per germline. The DNA of the CDR3 is TGTGCCAGCAGCTTAAGGAAATCGTATCAGCCCCAGCATTTT. Translation: CASSLRKSYQPQHF.

This chain links TRBV10-1 with TRBJ2-7; 7 nucleotides agree with TRBD1. CDR3 size: 15 residues. CDR1 is WNHNN, CDR2 SYGVQD, per germline (reference sequence). V shed 3 bases, J shed 0 bases, and the junction held 5 bases outside the gene matches. Here the CDR3 DNA reads TGCGCCAGCAGTGACCGGGACAGTAGCTCCTACGAGCAGTACTTC. Protein: CASSDRDSSSYEQYF.

The chain recombines TRBV6-5 with TRBJ1-6; 7 bases align to TRBD1. V lost 2 bases to trimming and J lost 7 bases; unmatched junction nucleotides: 2. The germline V gene has CDR1 MNHEY and CDR2 SVGAGI. The CDR3 spans 14 residues. Here the CDR3 reads CASSYRGRNSPLHF. CDR3 nucleotides: TGTGCCAGCAGTTACAGGGGGCGGAATTCACCCCTCCACTTT.

This chain uses TRBV11-2 with TRBJ2-7; no firm D call. Germline loops: CDR1 SGHAT, CDR2 FQNNGV. The CDR3 sequence is 15 residues long. V shed 6 bases and J shed 2 bases, with 17 bases lying between them. The CDR3: CASRLSGFTPYEQYF. The CDR3 DNA reads as TGTGCCAGCAGACTTTCCGGGTTTACGCCCTACGAGCAGTACTTC.

This clone was found once. This sequence joins TRBV5-4 and TRBJ2-1; D not certain. This CDR3 is 14 amino acids long. Germline V gene sequence: CDR1 SGHNT, CDR2 YYREEE (reference sequence). V was trimmed by 4 bases and J by 9 bases, leaving 17 bases between them. The CDR3 protein is CASSLRTAGREQFF. CDR3 DNA sequence: TGTGCCAGCAGCCTCCGAACCGCCGGCCGTGAGCAGTTCTTC.

The gene calls are TRBV30 and TRBJ1-5, with unresolved D. The CDR3 has 13 amino acids. V was trimmed by 0 bases and J by 9 bases, leaving 12 bases between them. CDR1 is GTSNPN and CDR2 is SVGIG in the germline V gene (reference sequence). DNA of the CDR3: TGTGCCTGGAGTGTTGAGGTCCTTGGGCCCCAGCATTTT. Protein: CAWSVEVLGPQHF.

There are many counts of this clone. The chain couples TRBV4-3 to TRBJ2-5, with 10 bases aligning to TRBD2. The germline V gene has CDR1 LGHNA and CDR2 YSLEER. Trimming cost V 1 base and J 7 bases; bases outside gene matches: 9. The CDR3 covers 16 residues. This CDR3 reads CASSQGAGGLPGTQYF. As DNA, the CDR3 is TGCGCCAGCAGCCAAGGAGCGGGGGGGCTTCCGGGGACCCAGTACTTC.

This chain links TRBV7-9 with TRBJ2-7, with no clear D. Trimming stripped 5 bases from V and 4 bases from J, with 9 bases between. The CDR3 is made up of 12 amino acids. Germline-derived CDR1 and CDR2 are SEHNR and FQNEAQ (reference sequence). Here the CDR3 DNA reads TGTGCCAGCAGCGGCCAACGATACGAGCAGTACTTC. This translates into CASSGQRYEQYF.

The chain has TRBV29-1 and TRBJ2-3, with 9 bases matching TRBD1. The CDR3 totals 15 residues. Germline CDR1 is SQVTM and CDR2 is ANQGSEA. Trimming cost V 2 bases and J 1 base; bases outside gene matches: 4. CDR3 protein: CSVERGQGRTDTQYF. The DNA of the CDR3 is TGCAGCGTTGAACGAGGACAGGGGCGCACAGATACGCAGTATTTT.

The rearrangement uses TRBV6-5 and TRBJ2-7; D unresolved. CDR1 and CDR2 (germline): MNHEY, SVGAGI. The CDR3 length is 15 residues. V lost 3 bases to trimming and J lost 2 bases, with 14 bases between them. CDR3 region: CASSYGAGQTYEQYF. The CDR3 bases are TGTGCCAGCAGTTATGGTGCTGGGCAAACCTACGAGCAGTACTTC.

This clone was detected only a few times. The V call is TRBV10-1, the J call TRBJ2-2, with D hard to call. Trimming took off 6 bases at V and 1 base at J, with 12 bases between the two ends. This CDR3 contains 15 residues. In germline, CDR1 is WNHNN, CDR2 SYGVQD (reference sequence). CDR3 nucleotides: TGCGCCAGCAGCCCGGCCAACTTGAACACCGGGGAGCTGTTTTTT. It specifies CASSPANLNTGELFF.

CDR3 region: CASSQEVGRETQYF. The CDR3 nucleotides are TGCGCCAGCAGCCAAGAGGTGGGCCGGGAGACCCAGTACTTC. The chain recombines TRBV4-1 with TRBJ2-5; unclear D gene. V lost 0 bases and J lost 5, with 10 bases in between. Per the germline V gene, CDR1 is MGHRA and CDR2 is YSYEKL. The length of the CDR3 is 14 residues.

The CDR3 spells CAIRTSTDTQYF. CDR3 DNA sequence: TGTGCCATCAGGACTAGCACAGATACGCAGTATTTT. The V and J genes are TRBV10-3 and TRBJ2-3; D remains unclear. This CDR3 contains 12 residues. The V and J ends lost 6 bases and 0 bases respectively, with 4 bases between them. Looked up from germline, CDR1 is ENHRY and CDR2 is SYGVKD.

This clone came up a few times. This CDR3 is CASSQGHSNQPQHF. DNA of the CDR3: TGCGCCAGCAGCCAAGGGCATAGCAATCAGCCCCAGCATTTT. The V call is TRBV4-1, the J call TRBJ1-5; no firm D call. Germline CDR1 MGHRA, CDR2 YSYEKL. The CDR3 sequence is 14 residues long. Deletions cut 1 base from V and 0 bases from J, with 4 bases between.